These 27 T cell receptor beta chains share one sample of origin, sequenced in a study of blood T cell repertoires in COVID-19. Profiling relied on immunoSEQ multiplex PCR, and the TCRdb table lists in-frame clones only, not all of them. The profile shows 100,000 or so clones, around 92% of them singletons. The source material was peripheral blood. The receptors originated from a man aged 50 to 59 with active COVID-19.

This sequence joins TRBV13 and TRBJ2-1; D is undetermined. The length of the CDR3 is 16 residues. Germline assignment: CDR1 PRHDT and CDR2 FYEKMQ (reference sequence). Trimming pared 5 bases from V and 0 bases from J, leaving 14 bases between. CDR3 nucleotide sequence: TGTGCCAGCAGCCGAACACGCCCAAGCTCCTACAATGAGCAGTTCTTC. It translates to CASSRTRPSSYNEQFF.

J is TRBJ2-3 and V is TRBV19; maybe TRBD1 (5 bases). Trimming stripped 1 base from V and 6 bases from J, with 14 bases between. CDR1 and CDR2 (germline): LNHDA, SQIVND (reference sequence). This CDR3 spans 15 amino acids. CDR3 sequence: CASSIVRGSMDTQYF. The CDR3, as DNA: TGTGCCAGTAGTATAGTAAGGGGTTCAATGGATACGCAGTATTTT.

This clone was seen just once. This rearrangement joins TRBV5-6 to TRBJ1-2; D not certain. The CDR3 is made up of 13 amino acids. Germline V gene data show CDR1 as SGHDT and CDR2 as YYEEEE. The V and J ends lost 2 bases and 0 bases respectively, with 5 bases between them. This CDR3 is CASSFGSNYGYTF. The CDR3, as DNA: TGTGCCAGCAGCTTCGGTTCTAACTATGGCTACACCTTC.

V is TRBV7-6 and J is TRBJ2-7; the D gene is possibly TRBD1 (5 bases). The CDR3 is 15 amino acids. Germline loops: CDR1 SGHVS, CDR2 FNYEAQ. Trimming stripped 5 bases from V and 3 bases from J, with 17 bases between. The CDR3 region is CASSPGATDLYEQYF. The CDR3 nucleotides are TGTGCCAGCAGCCCTGGTGCGACAGACCTCTACGAGCAGTACTTC.

This clone was detected only once. This chain links TRBV19 with TRBJ2-1; D unresolved. Germline assignment: CDR1 LNHDA and CDR2 SQIVND (reference sequence). Trimming took 3 bases from V and 0 from J, leaving 6 bases between them. The CDR3 sequence is 14 residues long. The CDR3 region is CASSIVSSYNEQFF. The DNA of the CDR3 is TGTGCCAGTAGTATTGTCTCCTCCTACAATGAGCAGTTCTTC. The variable domain in full, completed from reference TRBV19 and TRBJ2-1, reads DGGITQSPKYLFRKEGQNVTLSCEQNLNHDAMYWYRQDPGQGLRLIYYSQIVNDFQKGDIAEGYSVSREKKESFPLTVTSAQKNPTAFYLCASSIVSSYNEQFFGPGTRLTVL.

The chain recombines TRBV6-1 with TRBJ1-2, with no clear D. The germline V gene has CDR1 MNHNS and CDR2 SASEGT. CDR3 length equals 13 residues. V gave up 1 base and J gave up 8 bases, with 11 bases separating them. CDR3 DNA sequence: TGTGCCAGCAGTGAAGTGAGGGCGGGGGGCTACACCTTC. It codes for CASSEVRAGGYTF.

V usage is TRBV10-3 and J usage is TRBJ1-2; D call uncertain. V gave up 0 bases and J gave up 7 bases, with 18 bases separating them. Germline CDR1 is ENHRY and CDR2 is SYGVKD. CDR3 length equals 16 residues. In nucleotides, the CDR3 is TGTGCCATCAGTGAGTCTTCGGCCCCTTCATCGGGTGGCTACACCTTC. Amino acid sequence: CAISESSAPSSGGYTF.

The V call is TRBV13, the J call TRBJ1-4; D might be TRBD1 (5 bases). The ends were cut back, 5 bases at V and 2 bases at J, with 18 bases in the middle. Germline V gene lookup returns CDR1 PRHDT and CDR2 FYEKMQ (reference sequence). The CDR3 is made up of 17 amino acids. The CDR3 DNA reads as TGTGCCAGCAGCCCCCAGCAGGGTCAACATACTAATGAAAAACTGTTTTTT. Translation gives CASSPQQGQHTNEKLFF.

This chain links TRBV12-3 or TRBV12-4 with TRBJ2-1; D not resolved. The CDR3 has 12 residues. Trimming took off 4 bases at V and 4 bases at J, with 5 bases between the two ends. CDR3 bases: TGTGCCAGCAGTTGGAGTTACAATGAGCAGTTCTTC. Translating gives CASSWSYNEQFF.

The chain carries TRBV3-1 (or the pseudogene TRBV3-2) and TRBJ1-1; a possible D gene is TRBD1 (5 bases). Trimming took 6 bases from V and 3 from J, leaving 11 bases between them. The germline CDR1 and CDR2 sequences are LGHDT and YNNKEL (reference sequence). The CDR3 sequence is 13 residues long. CDR3 in DNA: TGTGCCAGCAGTCCAGGGTCGGACACTGAAGCTTTCTTT. It encodes CASSPGSDTEAFF.

The gene calls are TRBV3-1 (or the pseudogene TRBV3-2) and TRBJ2-7; D ambiguous. Germline-derived CDR1 and CDR2 are LGHDT and YNNKEL (reference sequence). CDR3 length: 12 amino acids. The V and J ends lost 3 bases and 4 bases respectively, with 7 bases between them. The CDR3 DNA sequence: TGTGCCAGCAGCCAGGCACAATACGAGCAGTACTTC. This translates into CASSQAQYEQYF.

The CDR3 here is CASSLGQGALGNTQYF. In DNA form, the CDR3 reads TGCGCCAGCAGCTTGGGACAGGGGGCTTTGGGGAATACGCAGTATTTT. The chain carries TRBV5-1 and TRBJ2-3; 10 bases line up with TRBD1. Germline CDR1 reads SGHRS; CDR2 reads YFSETQ. The V segment lost 0 bases and the J segment 7 bases; nucleotides outside the gene matches: 8. This CDR3 is built from 16 residues.

The chain uses TRBV24-1 and TRBJ2-3; the match to TRBD2 covers 8 bases. This CDR3 has 15 residues. Looked up from germline, CDR1 is KGHDR and CDR2 is SFDVKD. V gave up 1 base and J gave up 4 bases; unmatched junction bases: 3. CDR3 region: CATSDFSREADTQYF. The CDR3 DNA follows: TGTGCCACCAGTGATTTTTCGCGGGAGGCAGATACGCAGTATTTT.

The table lists this clone with a count of one. V and J are TRBV5-1 and TRBJ2-3; 9 positions agree with TRBD2. The germline V gene encodes CDR1 SGHRS and CDR2 YFSETQ. This CDR3 comprises 16 residues. With V trimmed by 4 bases and J by 0 bases, 6 bases remained unmatched. CDR3 sequence (DNA): TGCGCCAGCAGCGGACGACTAGCGGAAAGCACAGATACGCAGTATTTT. This sequence encodes CASSGRLAESTDTQYF.

The gene calls are TRBV2 and TRBJ2-1, with D unclear. The germline CDR1 and CDR2 sequences are SNHLY and FYNNEI. This CDR3 is 15 amino acids long. V was trimmed by 6 bases and J by 0 bases, leaving 12 bases between them. This CDR3 is CASRLSESSYNEQFF. CDR3 sequence (DNA): TGTGCCAGCAGGCTGAGCGAGAGCTCCTACAATGAGCAGTTCTTC.

The chain joins TRBV27 to TRBJ2-7; possible D gene TRBD2, 7 bases. Deletions cut 2 bases from V and 2 bases from J, with 10 bases between. Germline loops: CDR1 MNHEY, CDR2 SMNVEV (reference sequence). This CDR3 has 14 amino acids. CDR3 bases: TGTGCCAGCAGTTTAAGGGGGGGTGCCTACGAGCAGTACTTC. Amino acid sequence: CASSLRGGAYEQYF.

This clone was observed once. This chain links TRBV23-1 with TRBJ1-2, with D possibly TRBD1 on 6 matching bases. TRBV23-1 is an open reading frame whose function is uncertain. The CDR3 spans 14 residues. Trimming stripped 8 bases from V and 5 bases from J, with 18 bases between. In DNA form, the CDR3 reads TGCGCCAGCCGGGGGGCCAGGTTTGGGTATGGCTACACCTTC. Translation gives CASRGARFGYGYTF.

V gene TRBV30 combines with J gene TRBJ1-5; TRBD1 matches at 7 bases. CDR3 size: 14 residues. Germline values: CDR1 GTSNPN, CDR2 SVGIG (reference sequence). V was clipped by 3 bases and J by 3 bases; unmatched bases: 5. CDR3 nucleotide sequence: TGTGCCTGGAGGGCGGGACAGCCCAATCAGCCCCAGCATTTT. It specifies CAWRAGQPNQPQHF.

The chain carries TRBV6-6 and TRBJ1-5; TRBD1 aligns across 9 bases. The CDR3 loop spans 15 amino acids. Germline lookup yields CDR1 MNHNY and CDR2 SVGAGI (reference sequence). Losses at the gene ends were 5 bases for V and 1 base for J; bases not matched to a gene: 3. The CDR3 spells CASSPTGGSNQPQHF. The CDR3 coding sequence is TGTGCCAGCAGTCCGACAGGGGGGAGCAATCAGCCCCAGCATTTT.

The chain carries TRBV12-3 or TRBV12-4 and TRBJ1-4; D gene ambiguous. V lost 3 bases, J lost 8 bases, and 4 bases lay in between. This CDR3 region has 11 residues. The CDR3 is CASSFGEKLFF. DNA for the CDR3: TGTGCCAGCAGTTTCGGGGAAAAACTGTTTTTT.

This chain links TRBV28 with TRBJ1-2; D not certain. The CDR3 has 13 residues. V was trimmed by 7 bases and J by 4 bases, leaving 13 bases between them. The germline V gene encodes CDR1 MDHEN and CDR2 SYDVKM. The DNA of the CDR3 is TGTGCCAGCACCTTGGGCTATTCCTATGGCTACACCTTC. Protein product: CASTLGYSYGYTF.

The J gene is TRBJ1-3, the V gene TRBV19, with D perhaps TRBD1 (5 bases). Trimming removed 4 bases at V and 7 bases at J, with 11 bases between. The CDR3 covers 13 residues. Germline loops: CDR1 LNHDA, CDR2 SQIVND (reference sequence). The CDR3 loop reads CASSRGLGNTIYF. The CDR3 bases are TGTGCCAGTAGTAGGGGACTTGGGAACACCATATATTTT. Full variable domain (rest looked up from reference TRBV19 and TRBJ1-3): DGGITQSPKYLFRKEGQNVTLSCEQNLNHDAMYWYRQDPGQGLRLIYYSQIVNDFQKGDIAEGYSVSREKKESFPLTVTSAQKNPTAFYLCASSRGLGNTIYFGEGSWLTVV.

The chain uses TRBV10-3 and TRBJ2-3; 7 nucleotides agree with TRBD1. CDR1 is ENHRY, CDR2 SYGVKD, per germline. The CDR3 contains 13 residues. The junction had 7 bases not matched to a gene; V was cut back by 10 bases and J by 3 bases. This CDR3 reads CATRQGETDTQYF. In DNA, the CDR3 is TGTGCCACCCGACAGGGAGAAACAGATACGCAGTATTTT.

The rearrangement links TRBV3-1 (or the pseudogene TRBV3-2) to TRBJ1-3; 7 bases fit TRBD1. Germline loops: CDR1 LGHDT, CDR2 YNNKEL (reference sequence). The CDR3 consists of 15 residues. J lost 0 bases, V lost 5 bases, and 4 bases had no gene match. This CDR3 is CASSFYRGSGNTIYF. DNA for the CDR3: TGTGCCAGCAGCTTCTACAGGGGCTCTGGAAACACCATATATTTT.

This chain joins TRBV25-1 and TRBJ2-1; 10 bases agree with TRBD2. The CDR3 is 17 residues long. The germline gives CDR1 MGHDK, CDR2 SYGVNS. Trimming took 5 bases from V and 1 from J; bases not matched to a gene: 8. The CDR3 region has the DNA TGTGCCAGCAGTAGCGCTAGCGGGAGTTGGTCCTACAATGAGCAGTTCTTC. Residues: CASSSASGSWSYNEQFF.

The chain joins TRBV28 to TRBJ2-7, with TRBD1 matching over 7 bases. This CDR3 is 14 amino acids long. V dropped 5 bases and J dropped 5; count of bases not matched to a gene: 9. From germline, CDR1 is MDHEN and CDR2 SYDVKM. This CDR3 reads CASSPSQGLHEQYF. CDR3 bases: TGTGCCAGCAGTCCCTCACAGGGGCTACACGAGCAGTACTTC.

This rearrangement joins TRBV11-3 to TRBJ2-1; the match to TRBD2 covers 7 bases. Germline CDR1 is SGHNT and CDR2 is YENEEA. Losses at the gene ends were 4 bases for V and 8 bases for J; bases not matched to a gene: 11. The CDR3 contains 15 residues. Here the CDR3 reads CASSSFGGSEDEQFF. CDR3 coding DNA: TGTGCCAGCAGCTCTTTCGGCGGGAGTGAGGATGAGCAGTTCTTC.